The rows below give T cell receptor beta chains drawn from one sample of a study of blood T cell repertoires in COVID-19. TCRdb keeps only in-frame clones here, not all; method: immunoSEQ multiplex PCR. The table includes over 350,000 clones, 90% to 95% detected once. Sequences were obtained from PBMCs or T cells enriched from blood (not recorded which). Receptors were obtained from a woman between 35 and 50 years old who had been exposed to COVID-19. The CDR3 runs from the conserved cysteine through the conserved F or W. The D gene is left open where the match is weak. Clone size is stated in some rows and not others, as once, few, many or a class when expanded.

>TRBD1|.|TRBV14|TRBJ1-1
CASSPHRGTEAFF
>.|.|TRBV19|TRBJ2-4
CASTILGGTKNIQYF
>.|few|TRBV5-6|TRBJ1-3
CASSNSDRRLSGNTIYF
>.|.|TRBV5-1|TRBJ1-1
CASSLSGGGNTEAFF
>TRBD1|.|TRBV7-3|TRBJ1-1
CASSARDRYTEAFF
>.|.|TRBV18|TRBJ1-3
CASSPLPSEGSGNTIYF
>.|.|TRBV30|TRBJ1-6
CAWSTRAGNNSPLHF
>TRBD1|.|TRBV7-2|TRBJ1-1
CASSPGQQVRAFF
>.|.|TRBV15|TRBJ1-2
CATSRDRAGLFYGYTF
>.|.|TRBV9|TRBJ1-1
CASSVAFRSTEAFF
>.|.|TRBV21-1|TRBJ2-2
CASSKGPGGNTGELFF
>TRBD1|once|TRBV7-9|TRBJ1-1
CASSFQGAPTEAFF
>.|.|TRBV12-5|TRBJ1-1
CASGLWGGANTEAFF
>.|.|TRBV7-6|TRBJ2-2
CASSLESPIATNTGELFF
>TRBD1|.|TRBV4-1|TRBJ1-2
CASSQAGGHGYTF
>TRBD2|.|TRBV6-2/TRBV6-3|TRBJ2-5
CASSLSDVGMWREGRKETQYF
>TRBD1|.|TRBV7-9|TRBJ1-1
CASSRWGQDREGFF